A selection of T cell receptor beta chains follows, all from one sample in a study of blood T cell repertoires in COVID-19. Libraries were prepared by immunoSEQ multiplex PCR; TCRdb keeps only in-frame clonotypes and omits some of them. In the table there are tens of thousands of clones, roughly 80% of which are singletons. Sequencing was done on a sample of peripheral blood. The receptors were gathered from a human donor in a cohort sampled during active COVID-19. CDR3s leave out the opening cysteine and the closing phenylalanine or tryptophan. The order of the fields is CDR3 length, clone size, V gene, CDR3 protein. For some rows the clone size is stated as once, few or many, or as a class when expanded; others skip it.

cdr3_length: 13
clone_size: once
v_call: TRBV19
cdr3_aa: ASSKAGSLGNTIY

cdr3_length: 13
clone_size: NA
v_call: TRBV10-3
cdr3_aa: AISESSGDYGTQY

cdr3_length: 13
clone_size: NA
v_call: TRBV11-2
cdr3_aa: ASSLVGQNTDTQY

cdr3_length: 13
clone_size: NA
v_call: TRBV11-2
cdr3_aa: ASSLGGTDSYEQY

cdr3_length: 14
clone_size: NA
v_call: TRBV11-3
cdr3_aa: ASSPKPGTGAAEQY

cdr3_length: 12
clone_size: once
v_call: TRBV6-5
cdr3_aa: ASRPGGGSEKLF

cdr3_length: 13
clone_size: NA
v_call: TRBV10-3
cdr3_aa: AISESTRGEYGYT

cdr3_length: 13
clone_size: NA
v_call: TRBV5-6
cdr3_aa: ASSRGQLLNTEAF

cdr3_length: 14
clone_size: NA
v_call: TRBV4-1
cdr3_aa: ASSQTGQQPGETQY

cdr3_length: 13
clone_size: NA
v_call: TRBV7-2
cdr3_aa: ASSAGAAQSETQY

cdr3_length: 10
clone_size: NA
v_call: TRBV20-1
cdr3_aa: SASLAGNEQF

cdr3_length: 15
clone_size: NA
v_call: TRBV7-2
cdr3_aa: ASSLAGTSGRPDTQY

cdr3_length: 14
clone_size: NA
v_call: TRBV28
cdr3_aa: ASSSPTGTGNNEQF

cdr3_length: 10
clone_size: NA
v_call: TRBV3-1/TRBV3-2
cdr3_aa: ASSQAGYEQY

cdr3_length: 13
clone_size: NA
v_call: TRBV28
cdr3_aa: ASRRQSYSNQPQH

cdr3_length: 11
clone_size: NA
v_call: TRBV7-9
cdr3_aa: ASTRDLQSPLH

cdr3_length: 12
clone_size: NA
v_call: TRBV11-2
cdr3_aa: ASSLSGRHNEQF

cdr3_length: 17
clone_size: NA
v_call: TRBV4-3
cdr3_aa: ASSQDIVGIGGGTDTQY

cdr3_length: 11
clone_size: few
v_call: TRBV5-1
cdr3_aa: ASSSGQGYEQY

cdr3_length: 14
clone_size: NA
v_call: TRBV5-6
cdr3_aa: ASSFSAKMSSYEQY

cdr3_length: 17
clone_size: NA
v_call: TRBV11-2
cdr3_aa: ASSLVSASGKTNTGELF

cdr3_length: 13
clone_size: NA
v_call: TRBV5-1
cdr3_aa: ASSSGTDQSYGYT

cdr3_length: 12
clone_size: NA
v_call: TRBV7-2
cdr3_aa: ASSTGVATDTQY

cdr3_length: 11
clone_size: NA
v_call: TRBV9
cdr3_aa: ASGAANTGELF

cdr3_length: 14
clone_size: once
v_call: TRBV28
cdr3_aa: ASSLSSGTATYEQY

cdr3_length: 13
clone_size: once
v_call: TRBV7-8
cdr3_aa: ASSLGGLEVETQY

cdr3_length: 12
clone_size: NA
v_call: TRBV28
cdr3_aa: ASRLSGLAYEQY

cdr3_length: 14
clone_size: NA
v_call: TRBV28
cdr3_aa: ASSPSLAGVNYGYT

cdr3_length: 15
clone_size: NA
v_call: TRBV7-2
cdr3_aa: ASSSGTSGRVQETQY

cdr3_length: 13
clone_size: NA
v_call: TRBV13
cdr3_aa: ASSFGTGVSTGQY

cdr3_length: 13
clone_size: few
v_call: TRBV19
cdr3_aa: ASSSTTRDRAGYT

cdr3_length: 13
clone_size: few
v_call: TRBV5-1
cdr3_aa: ASSLGGADSYEQY

cdr3_length: 15
clone_size: NA
v_call: TRBV4-1
cdr3_aa: ASSQDTKLAGGSGQF

cdr3_length: 13
clone_size: NA
v_call: TRBV5-1
cdr3_aa: ASSQMGQGNYEQY

cdr3_length: 13
clone_size: NA
v_call: TRBV5-5
cdr3_aa: ASSTGGSGANVLT

cdr3_length: 13
clone_size: NA
v_call: TRBV4-3
cdr3_aa: ASSQDGDGADTQY

cdr3_length: 11
clone_size: NA
v_call: TRBV29-1
cdr3_aa: SVAQGASYEQY

cdr3_length: 13
clone_size: NA
v_call: TRBV2
cdr3_aa: ASSVSVPSTDTQY

cdr3_length: 12
clone_size: NA
v_call: TRBV19
cdr3_aa: ASSMGALGQPQH

cdr3_length: 15
clone_size: NA
v_call: TRBV21-1
cdr3_aa: ASSKVGAGGSSYEQY

cdr3_length: 13
clone_size: NA
v_call: TRBV9
cdr3_aa: ASSVSGGSYNEQF

cdr3_length: 11
clone_size: NA
v_call: TRBV28
cdr3_aa: ASSHGDRGVPF

cdr3_length: 12
clone_size: NA
v_call: TRBV11-2
cdr3_aa: ASSPTGGQETQY

cdr3_length: 13
clone_size: few
v_call: TRBV4-3
cdr3_aa: ASSQDHGRVGELF

cdr3_length: 13
clone_size: NA
v_call: TRBV13
cdr3_aa: ASALSLGSYNEQF

cdr3_length: 11
clone_size: NA
v_call: TRBV19
cdr3_aa: ASSIPSGNTIY

cdr3_length: 14
clone_size: many
v_call: TRBV28
cdr3_aa: ASSFFAGALNTEAF

cdr3_length: 12
clone_size: once
v_call: TRBV4-1
cdr3_aa: ASSQQSGPEKLF

cdr3_length: 15
clone_size: NA
v_call: TRBV4-1
cdr3_aa: ASSQDVGGGGQETQY

cdr3_length: 12
clone_size: NA
v_call: TRBV11-2
cdr3_aa: ASSPLRGSYEQY

cdr3_length: 11
clone_size: once
v_call: TRBV19
cdr3_aa: ASSLRQGGELF

cdr3_length: 13
clone_size: few
v_call: TRBV14
cdr3_aa: ASRPQGGGGTEAF

cdr3_length: 11
clone_size: NA
v_call: TRBV12-5
cdr3_aa: ASGLSGNTEAF